Listed here are 8 T cell receptor beta chains from one sample, sequenced in a study of T cell changes during pregnancy in multiple sclerosis. Method: immunoSEQ multiplex PCR; TCRdb's copy keeps in-frame clones and lacks some. The sample yields 40,000 to 55,000 clones, around 87% seen once. The material was CD8+ T cells from peripheral blood mononuclear cells, obtained in the second trimester of pregnancy. The source of these receptors is a female donor with multiple sclerosis, enrolled in a pregnancy study.

CDR3 bases: TGTGCCAGCAGCGTAGCAACCTACGAGCAGTACTTC. Translated: CASSVATYEQYF. The rearrangement joins TRBV9 to TRBJ2-7; D is unclear. The germline V gene encodes CDR1 SGDLS and CDR2 YYNGEE. Trimming cost V 0 bases and J 2 bases, with 3 bases left between them. This CDR3 has 12 residues.

The V and J genes are TRBV9 and TRBJ2-1, with TRBD2 matching over 13 bases. The germline CDR1 and CDR2 sequences are SGDLS and YYNGEE. The trim removed 4 bases at V and 8 bases at J, leaving 6 bases unmatched. The CDR3 is 15 residues long. CDR3 sequence (DNA): TGTGCCAGCAGCCCCCGACTAGCGGGAGGAGATGAGCAGTTCTTC. Amino acid sequence: CASSPRLAGGDEQFF.

The V call is TRBV6-1, the J call TRBJ1-6; D is uncertain. Trimming left V 3 bases short and J 6 bases short, with 9 bases between. Germline V gene data show CDR1 as MNHNS and CDR2 as SASEGT. There are 14 residues in the CDR3. The CDR3 DNA is TGTGCCAGCAGTGACCCAGGTGGTAATTCACCCCTCCACTTT. Its translation: CASSDPGGNSPLHF.

V is TRBV27 and J is TRBJ2-1; TRBD1 agrees at 9 bases. V lost 5 bases to trimming and J lost 3 bases; unmatched junction nucleotides: 2. There are 14 residues in the CDR3. Looked up from germline, CDR1 is MNHEY and CDR2 is SMNVEV (reference sequence). CDR3 nucleotides: TGTGCCAGCAGTGACAGGGGGAACTACAATGAGCAGTTCTTC. This sequence encodes CASSDRGNYNEQFF.

V usage is TRBV25-1 and J usage is TRBJ1-2; D is unclear. Per germline, CDR1 MGHDK and CDR2 SYGVNS. Between the trimmed V and J ends, which lost 1 base and 8 bases, there was a span of 14 bases. The CDR3 spans 14 residues. The CDR3: CASSELELVRGYTF. The CDR3 DNA follows: TGTGCCAGCAGTGAATTAGAGCTTGTCCGCGGCTACACCTTC.

CDR3 nucleotide sequence: TGTGCCAGCAGTCGGACAGGGGGTTACGAGCAGTACTTC. Translation: CASSRTGGYEQYF. The chain is built from TRBV7-6 and TRBJ2-7; 10 nucleotides align to TRBD1. CDR1 SGHVS and CDR2 FNYEAQ come from the germline V gene. This CDR3 is 13 amino acids long. V was pared by 6 bases and J by 4 bases, with 3 bases of the junction left unmatched. Combining the CDR3 with reference TRBV7-6 and TRBJ2-7 gives the whole variable domain GAGVSQSPRYKVTKRGQDVALRCDPISGHVSLYWYRQALGQGPEFLTYFNYEAQQDKSGLPNDRFSAERPEGSISTLTIQRTEQRDSAMYRCASSRTGGYEQYFGPGTRLTVT.

V gene TRBV5-1 combines with J gene TRBJ1-2, with D hard to call. The CDR3 is 14 amino acids. Germline values: CDR1 SGHRS, CDR2 YFSETQ. V lost 2 bases and J lost 1, with 9 bases in between. The CDR3 sequence: CASSLEFSNYGYTF. Here the CDR3 DNA reads TGCGCCAGCAGCTTAGAGTTTAGTAACTATGGCTACACCTTC.

This chain connects TRBV13 to TRBJ1-2; TRBD1 agrees at 8 bases. The CDR3 spans 16 residues. V trimming: 5 bases; J trimming: 2 bases; junction bases outside the gene matches: 10. CDR1 PRHDT and CDR2 FYEKMQ come from the germline V gene (reference sequence). Here the CDR3 reads CASSQGQGTDNYGYTF. Here the CDR3 DNA reads TGTGCCAGCAGCCAAGGACAGGGAACCGACAACTATGGCTACACCTTC.